The 22 T cell receptor beta chains below all came from one sample that was sequenced in a study of T cell responses to AZD1222 COVID-19 vaccine. TCRdb keeps only in-frame clones here, not all; method: immunoSEQ multiplex PCR. The sample has 150,000 to 200,000 clones, approximately 93% seen once; the top ten hold about 0.9%. This specimen consisted of peripheral blood, obtained on day 0 of AZD1222 vaccination. Every receptor here comes from an adult in good health.

This sequence joins TRBV11-3 and TRBJ1-4; D is possibly TRBD1 (5 bases). The CDR3 extends over 16 amino acids. Germline V lookup: CDR1 SGHNT, CDR2 YENEEA. Trimming stripped 1 base from V and 4 bases from J, with 13 bases between. CDR3 nucleotides: TGTGCCAGCAGCTTAGTTTCGCAGGGCCATAATGAAAAACTGTTTTTT. Translated, it gives CASSLVSQGHNEKLFF.

The gene calls are TRBV27 and TRBJ1-2; 10 bases agree with TRBD1. Germline values: CDR1 MNHEY, CDR2 SMNVEV (reference sequence). V was clipped by 3 bases and J by 3 bases; unmatched bases: 7. The CDR3 sequence is 16 residues long. The DNA of the CDR3 is TGTGCCAGCAGTTTTGTAGGACAGGGGGTTTACTATGGCTACACCTTC. Translation gives CASSFVGQGVYYGYTF.

This sequence joins TRBV19 and TRBJ1-2; no clear D gene. This CDR3 contains 14 residues. Germline V gene data show CDR1 as LNHDA and CDR2 as SQIVND (reference sequence). Deletions cut 2 bases from V and 4 bases from J, with 11 bases between. The CDR3 sequence is CASSIPEAGYGYTF. The CDR3 DNA sequence: TGTGCCAGTAGTATACCGGAGGCGGGCTATGGCTACACCTTC.

This clone was recorded only once. J is TRBJ2-3 and V is TRBV28; D might be TRBD1 (5 bases). CDR3 size: 12 residues. Between the trimmed V and J ends, which lost 6 bases and 4 bases, there was a span of 8 bases. In germline, CDR1 is MDHEN, CDR2 SYDVKM. The CDR3 loop is CASSYRPDTQYF. DNA of the CDR3: TGTGCCAGCAGCTACAGGCCAGATACGCAGTATTTT. Looking up the rest from reference TRBV28 and TRBJ2-3 gives the full variable domain: DVKVTQSSRYLVKRTGEKVFLECVQDMDHENMFWYRQDPGLGLRLIYFSYDVKMKEKGDIPEGYSVSREKKERFSLILESASTNQTSMYLCASSYRPDTQYFGPGTRLTVL.

This chain joins TRBV3-1 (or the pseudogene TRBV3-2) and TRBJ2-2; D unresolved. The germline gives CDR1 LGHDT, CDR2 YNNKEL (reference sequence). This CDR3 comprises 13 residues. V lost 4 bases to trimming and J lost 5 bases, with 8 bases between them. The DNA of the CDR3 is TGTGCCAGCAGCCTCCGTAGTACCGGGGAGCTGTTTTTT. Translating it yields CASSLRSTGELFF.

The genes are TRBV3-1 (or the pseudogene TRBV3-2) and TRBJ2-7; 10 bases match TRBD1. The CDR3 is 15 amino acids. Trimming at V came to 4 bases and at J to 4 bases, leaving 7 bases not matched to a gene. Germline V gene sequence: CDR1 LGHDT, CDR2 YNNKEL (reference sequence). The CDR3 loop is CASSPDLGQGYEQYF. CDR3 nucleotide sequence: TGTGCCAGCAGCCCTGATTTGGGACAGGGGTACGAGCAGTACTTC.

The chain joins TRBV11-3 to TRBJ1-2; TRBD1 matches at 9 bases. Trimming at V came to 0 bases and at J to 6 bases, leaving 2 bases not matched to a gene. The CDR3 length is 14 residues. The germline V gene has CDR1 SGHNT and CDR2 YENEEA. For the CDR3, the DNA is TGTGCCAGCAGCTTAGAGGGACAGGGTAATGGCTACACCTTC. Translated, it gives CASSLEGQGNGYTF.

The CDR3 sequence: CASSLRSNQPQHF. The CDR3 DNA is TGTGCCAGCAGTTTAAGGAGCAATCAGCCCCAGCATTTT. The gene calls are TRBV12-3 or TRBV12-4 and TRBJ1-5; D is uncertain. With 2 bases removed from V and 1 base from J, the gap between germline ends came to 3 bases. The CDR3 extends over 13 amino acids.

The chain is built from TRBV5-4 and TRBJ2-3; D is possibly TRBD2 (5 bases). Germline V gives CDR1 SGHNT, CDR2 YYREEE (reference sequence). Trimming took off 6 bases at V and 3 bases at J, with 11 bases between the two ends. This CDR3 has 13 residues. CDR3 residues: CASTRTLTDTQYF. Here the CDR3 DNA reads TGTGCCAGCACCAGGACTTTAACAGATACGCAGTATTTT.

The chain carries TRBV6-5 and TRBJ1-2; tentatively, D is TRBD1 (6 bases). The CDR3 totals 14 residues. CDR1 and CDR2 from the germline V gene are MNHEY and SVGAGI. V shed 8 bases and J shed 6 bases, with 19 bases lying between them. CDR3 amino acids: CASDHAGGADGYTF. DNA for the CDR3: TGTGCCAGCGACCACGCGGGGGGGGCGGATGGCTACACCTTC.

V usage is TRBV5-4 and J usage is TRBJ2-5; D is possibly TRBD1 or TRBD2 (5 bases each). CDR1 SGHNT and CDR2 YYREEE come from the germline V gene (reference sequence). V was pared by 2 bases and J by 5 bases, with 16 bases between. This CDR3 region has 15 residues. The CDR3 nucleotides read TGTGCCAGCAGCTTTTTAGGGGAGAGGTCGGAGACCCAGTACTTC. As protein: CASSFLGERSETQYF.

The chain joins TRBV19 to TRBJ1-2; D might be TRBD1 (5 bases). The CDR3 extends over 17 amino acids. CDR1 and CDR2 (germline): LNHDA, SQIVND (reference sequence). The V end was cut by 9 bases, the J end by 3 bases, with 26 bases between. DNA of the CDR3: TGTGCCAGCCAACTGTGGGGCGATCCTAAGGGTTACTATGGCTACACCTTC. Translating it yields CASQLWGDPKGYYGYTF.

This clone appeared a few times. J is TRBJ2-2 and V is TRBV7-3; D remains unclear. Germline V lookup: CDR1 SGHTA, CDR2 FQGTGA. Trimming pared 2 bases from V and 2 bases from J, leaving 3 bases between. The CDR3 spans 13 residues. CDR3 residues: CASSLFNTGELFF. DNA of the CDR3: TGTGCCAGCAGCTTATTTAACACCGGGGAGCTGTTTTTT.

The gene calls are TRBV10-3 and TRBJ1-2; D not resolved. V was pared by 5 bases and J by 0 bases, with 7 bases between. CDR1 and CDR2 (germline): ENHRY, SYGVKD. This CDR3 spans 13 amino acids. The CDR3 DNA follows: TGTGCCATCAGTACAGATACTAACTATGGCTACACCTTC. Amino acid sequence: CAISTDTNYGYTF.

This rearrangement joins TRBV13 to TRBJ1-2; D is possibly TRBD1 (6 bases). The CDR3 length is 13 residues. Trimming took off 3 bases at V and 4 bases at J, with 9 bases between the two ends. In germline, CDR1 is PRHDT, CDR2 FYEKMQ (reference sequence). The CDR3 DNA follows: TGTGCCAGCAGCTTGGACAGCTTCTATGGCTACACCTTC. Translating it yields CASSLDSFYGYTF.

The rearrangement uses TRBV11-3 and TRBJ2-2, with 8 bases identical to TRBD1. Germline CDR1 reads SGHNT; CDR2 reads YENEEA. The V gene end was trimmed by 4 bases and the J gene end by 1 base; junction bases not matched to a gene: 8. This CDR3 is 17 amino acids long. The CDR3 reads CASSSRWGQENTGELFF. DNA of the CDR3: TGTGCCAGCAGCTCGCGGTGGGGACAGGAGAACACCGGGGAGCTGTTTTTT.

This clone showed up just once. This rearrangement joins TRBV6-2 or TRBV6-3 to TRBJ2-1; 11 positions match TRBD2. The junction had 8 bases not matched to a gene; V was cut back by 6 bases and J by 4 bases. Looked up from germline, CDR1 is MNHEY and CDR2 is SVGEGT. The CDR3 covers 16 residues. CDR3: CASSYYSGGDYNEQFF. The DNA for the CDR3 is TGTGCCAGCAGCTATTATAGCGGGGGGGATTACAATGAGCAGTTCTTC.

V is TRBV5-1 and J is TRBJ2-6; D may be TRBD2 (5 bases). This CDR3 region has 16 residues. V was clipped by 5 bases and J by 2 bases, with 14 bases between them. The V gene's germline CDR1 is SGHRS and CDR2 YFSETQ. The CDR3 DNA sequence: TGCGCCAGCAGATCCCCCGCGGGTGCTGGGGCCAACGTCCTGACTTTC. This codes for CASRSPAGAGANVLTF.

This chain uses TRBV20-1 with TRBJ1-4, with D hard to call. The CDR3 spans 11 residues. Trimming removed 3 bases from V and 4 bases from J, with 3 bases in between. Germline values: CDR1 DFQATT, CDR2 SNEGSKA (reference sequence). CDR3 region: CSARVNEKLFF. CDR3 coding DNA: TGCAGTGCTAGGGTTAATGAAAAACTGTTTTTT.

J is TRBJ1-3 and V is TRBV9; D perhaps matches TRBD1 (6 bases). Trimming pared 1 base from V and 0 bases from J, leaving 11 bases between. The CDR3 consists of 16 residues. Germline CDR1 and CDR2: SGDLS and YYNGEE. In DNA form, the CDR3 reads TGTGCCAGCAGCGTAAACGGACAGAGCTCTGGAAACACCATATATTTT. Amino acid sequence: CASSVNGQSSGNTIYF. Combining the CDR3 with reference TRBV9 and TRBJ1-3 gives the whole variable domain DSGVTQTPKHLITATGQRVTLRCSPRSGDLSVYWYQQSLDQGLQFLIQYYNGEERAKGNILERFSAQQFPDLHSELNLSSLELGDSALYFCASSVNGQSSGNTIYFGEGSWLTVV.

The chain has TRBV9 and TRBJ1-5; 10 bases agree with TRBD1. Per the germline V gene, CDR1 is SGDLS and CDR2 is YYNGEE. V dropped 5 bases and J dropped 2; count of bases not matched to a gene: 4. This CDR3 contains 15 residues. CDR3 region: CASSLTGGRNQPQHF. The CDR3 nucleotides read TGTGCCAGCAGTTTGACAGGGGGCCGCAATCAGCCCCAGCATTTT.

This chain connects TRBV6-5 to TRBJ2-5; D is possibly TRBD1 or TRBD2 (5 bases each). The CDR3 totals 16 residues. CDR1 is MNHEY and CDR2 is SVGAGI in the germline V gene. The V end lost 2 bases, the J end lost 1 base, and 14 bases lay between the germline ends. Here the CDR3 DNA reads TGTGCCAGCAGTTACGATCAGGGAGTGAGCCAAGAGACCCAGTACTTC. Its translation is CASSYDQGVSQETQYF.